The entry below gives a single T cell receptor (beta chain) sequence along with its context. Its antigen is not known. This record belongs to a study of T-cell memory formation after mild COVID-19. As for the study in general: Across donors, TCR clusters were largely donor specific.

TCRdb re-analysed the 5' RACE reads in MiXCR, keeping a single row per CDR3 protein. The repertoire holds 300,000 to 400,000 distinct CDR3 sequences, with around 13% as singletons. General observations from the study: Later expanders leaned toward CD4+, whereas clones contracting from day 15 to 85 were balanced CD4/CD8. Confirmation of SARS-CoV-2 specificity was lacking for second-wave clones peaking day 37. Memory from before infection featured some responding clones, which suggests cross-reactive memory joined.

The CDR3 length is 15 residues. The germline V gene has CDR1 DFQATT and CDR2 SNEGSKA (reference sequence). The germline V and J ends were trimmed by 4 bases and 6 bases, with 19 bases remaining between them. The chain has TRBV20-1 and TRBJ1-5; no reliable D call. The receptor comes from a man between 18 and 29 years old who had mild COVID-19 (a few samples of this study predate the infection). Cell type and time point are not known. Sequencing used PBMCs or a T cell subset sorted from them (not recorded which). The CDR3 region has the DNA TGCAGTGCTACCGGAGTGTTCCTGGGAGCTCAGCCCCAGCATTTT. The encoded protein is CSATGVFLGAQPQHF.